This TCR beta chain is drawn from a study of identical twins. Findings and caveats of the study: Twins' excess sharing was less marked for out-of-frame beta sequences. Insertion counts were lower in abundant cord blood beta clonotypes, a trend that memory repertoires did not show. Interpretation of the results relied on cross-sectional statistical analysis and not on following the same donors.

CDR3 length equals 14 residues. V gave up 2 bases and J gave up 2 bases, with 10 bases separating them. Germline CDR1 DFQATT, CDR2 SNEGSKA (reference sequence). TCRdb reprocessed the 5' RACE reads with MiXCR, giving one entry per CDR3 protein. There are around 340,000 distinct CDR3 sequences in the sample; approximately 10% occur only once, and roughly 8.7% lies in the top ten. Of note for this clonotype: What it binds is unknown.

J is TRBJ2-1 and V is TRBV20-1, with D possibly matching TRBD2 (6 bases). The TCR originated in a woman aged 45-65 years in good health. Sequencing was performed on naive T cells sorted from blood. CDR3 region: CSARRERPYNEQFF. The CDR3, as DNA: TGCAGTGCTAGACGGGAGAGGCCCTACAATGAGCAGTTCTTC.